A single sample is the source of the 11 T cell receptor beta chains below, sequenced in a study of T-cell memory formation after mild COVID-19. Each CDR3 protein gets one entry after TCRdb re-called the 5' RACE reads with MiXCR. The table has roughly 170,000 distinct CDR3 sequences, 18% seen once. Sequenced material: PBMCs or a T cell subset sorted from them (not recorded which). These receptors all stem from a man in his late teens or twenties who had mild COVID-19 (a few samples of this study predate the infection). Cell type and time point are not known.

In its sample, this clonotype was seen a few times. The chain links TRBV6-2 or TRBV6-3 to TRBJ2-2; D remains ambiguous. This CDR3 comprises 14 residues. V was shortened by 2 bases and J by 5 bases, with 9 bases between the two germline ends. Germline V gives CDR1 MNHEY, CDR2 SVGEGT. This CDR3 reads CASSYLDSTGELFF. The DNA of the CDR3 is TGTGCCAGCAGTTACCTGGATTCGACCGGGGAGCTGTTTTTT.

The CDR3 sequence: CSGRRGDWEFF. The DNA of the CDR3 is TGCAGCGGGAGGAGGGGAGATTGGGAGTTCTTC. The V and J genes are TRBV29-1 and TRBJ2-1, with TRBD2 as a possible D gene (6 bases). Per the germline V gene, CDR1 is SQVTM and CDR2 is ANQGSEA. V gave up 7 bases and J gave up 14 bases, with 18 bases separating them. The CDR3 is 11 residues long.

The table lists this clonotype with many counts. This sequence joins TRBV7-2 and TRBJ1-1, with D maybe TRBD1 (5 bases). Trimming left V 3 bases short and J 0 bases short, with 8 bases between. From germline, CDR1 is SGHTA and CDR2 FQGNSA. The CDR3 is 14 amino acids. As DNA, the CDR3 is TGTGCCAGCAGCTTTACAGGTATGAACACTGAAGCTTTCTTT. Amino acids: CASSFTGMNTEAFF.

This clonotype was seen only a few times. V and J are TRBV6-1 and TRBJ1-4; TRBD1 matches at 7 bases. Germline V gene lookup returns CDR1 MNHNS and CDR2 SASEGT. CDR3 length: 13 amino acids. The trim removed 6 bases at V and 7 bases at J, leaving 5 bases unmatched. The CDR3 nucleotides read TGTGCCAGCAGCCGGACAGGTGGTGAAAAACTGTTTTTT. Translation gives CASSRTGGEKLFF.

This chain joins TRBV30 and TRBJ2-5; perhaps TRBD2 as D (6 bases). From germline, CDR1 is GTSNPN and CDR2 SVGIG (reference sequence). V gave up 0 bases and J gave up 4 bases, with 15 bases separating them. The CDR3 has 15 amino acids. The CDR3: CAWSVDRRGRETQYF. The CDR3 region has the DNA TGTGCCTGGAGTGTAGACCGGCGGGGACGAGAGACCCAGTACTTC.

This clonotype occurred many times. This chain links TRBV29-1 with TRBJ1-2; D ambiguous. CDR3 size: 12 residues. V was cut by 4 bases and J by 4 bases, with 10 bases left in between. Looked up from germline, CDR1 is SQVTM and CDR2 is ANQGSEA. This CDR3 reads CSVGSDLYGYTF. In nucleotides, the CDR3 is TGCAGCGTTGGTTCCGATCTCTATGGCTACACCTTC.

This clonotype was picked up a small number of times. This chain joins TRBV7-2 and TRBJ1-4, with TRBD1 as a possible D gene (6 bases). The CDR3 has 14 residues. CDR1 and CDR2 (germline): SGHTA, FQGNSA. The V and J ends lost 7 bases and 7 bases respectively, with 16 bases between them. The CDR3 region is CASTSGGRGEKLFF. The CDR3 DNA follows: TGTGCCAGCACGAGTGGGGGGCGAGGTGAAAAACTGTTTTTT.

This clonotype was seen a handful of times. CDR3 nucleotides: TGTGCCAGCAGCCAGAGTTCCTTACCGAACTCTGGAAACACCATATATTTT. Its protein is CASSQSSLPNSGNTIYF. The chain combines TRBV4-2 with TRBJ1-3; D is undetermined. CDR1 is LGHNA, CDR2 YNFKEQ, per germline. V lost 3 bases, J lost 0 bases, and 15 bases lay in between. CDR3 length equals 17 residues.

J is TRBJ2-5 and V is TRBV20-1, with 7 nucleotides matching TRBD1. CDR1 and CDR2 from the germline V gene are DFQATT and SNEGSKA (reference sequence). The ends lost 2 bases at V and 2 bases at J; junction bases unmatched: 14. CDR3 length equals 17 residues. CDR3 sequence (DNA): TGCAGTGCTAGACTGTACAACAGGGGCGGTACGCAAGAGACCCAGTACTTC. It specifies CSARLYNRGGTQETQYF.

The sample holds many counts of this clonotype. V usage is TRBV25-1 and J usage is TRBJ2-5, with D perhaps assigned TRBD1 or TRBD2 (6 bases each). The CDR3 has 13 residues. Germline values: CDR1 MGHDK, CDR2 SYGVNS. With 1 base removed from V and 6 bases from J, the gap between germline ends came to 9 bases. CDR3 amino acids: CASSEWGAQTQYF. CDR3 bases: TGTGCCAGCAGTGAATGGGGGGCGCAGACCCAGTACTTC.

A single count supports this clonotype. The chain is built from TRBV5-7 and TRBJ2-1; D is unresolved. TRBV5-7 is an open reading frame, and its role is uncertain. This CDR3 region has 15 residues. V was shortened by 1 base and J by 6 bases, with 14 bases between the two germline ends. The DNA of the CDR3 is TGTGCCAGCAGCTTGTCCAGGCCCAATCTCAATGAGCAGTTCTTC. Amino acids: CASSLSRPNLNEQFF.